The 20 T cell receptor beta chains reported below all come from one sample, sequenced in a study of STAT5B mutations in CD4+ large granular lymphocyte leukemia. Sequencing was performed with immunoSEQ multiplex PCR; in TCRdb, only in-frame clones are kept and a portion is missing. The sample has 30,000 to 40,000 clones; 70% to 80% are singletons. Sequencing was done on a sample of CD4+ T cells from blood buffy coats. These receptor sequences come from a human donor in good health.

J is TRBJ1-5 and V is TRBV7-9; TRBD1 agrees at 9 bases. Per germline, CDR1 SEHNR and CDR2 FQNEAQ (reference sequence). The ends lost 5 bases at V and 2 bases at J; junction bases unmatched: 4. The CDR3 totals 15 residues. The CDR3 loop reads CASSAGDRGNQPQHF. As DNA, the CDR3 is TGTGCCAGCAGCGCCGGGGACAGGGGCAATCAGCCCCAGCATTTT.

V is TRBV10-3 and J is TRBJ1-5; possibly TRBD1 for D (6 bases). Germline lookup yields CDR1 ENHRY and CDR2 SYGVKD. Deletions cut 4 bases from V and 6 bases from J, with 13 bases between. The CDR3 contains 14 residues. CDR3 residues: CAISVGGASQPQHF. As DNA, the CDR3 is TGTGCCATCAGTGTCGGGGGGGCGAGTCAGCCCCAGCATTTT.

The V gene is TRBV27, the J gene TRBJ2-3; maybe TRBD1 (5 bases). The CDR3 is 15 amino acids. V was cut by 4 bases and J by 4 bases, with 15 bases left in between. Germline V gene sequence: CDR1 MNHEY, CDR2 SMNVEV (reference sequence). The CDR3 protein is CASSWGSPGSDTQYF. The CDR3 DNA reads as TGTGCCAGCAGTTGGGGCAGTCCCGGATCAGATACGCAGTATTTT.

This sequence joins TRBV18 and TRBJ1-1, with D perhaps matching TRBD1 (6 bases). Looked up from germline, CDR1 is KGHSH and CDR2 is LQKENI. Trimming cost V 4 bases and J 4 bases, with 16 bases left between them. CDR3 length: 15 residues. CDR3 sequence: CASSRRTVTLTEAFF. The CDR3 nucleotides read TGTGCCAGCTCACGACGGACAGTGACCCTCACTGAAGCTTTCTTT.

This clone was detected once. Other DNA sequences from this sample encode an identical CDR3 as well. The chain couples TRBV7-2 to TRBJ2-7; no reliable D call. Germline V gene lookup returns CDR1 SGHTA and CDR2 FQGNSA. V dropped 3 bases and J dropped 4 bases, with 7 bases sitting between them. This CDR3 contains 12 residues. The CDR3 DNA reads TGTGCCAGCAGCTTTGGGGTTTACGAGCAGTACTTC. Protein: CASSFGVYEQYF.

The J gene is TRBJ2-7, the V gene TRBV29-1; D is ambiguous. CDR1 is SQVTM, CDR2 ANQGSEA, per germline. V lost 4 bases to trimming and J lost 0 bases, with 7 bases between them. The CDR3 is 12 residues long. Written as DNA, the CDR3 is TGCAGCGTTGCAGTCGCCTCCTACGAGCAGTACTTC. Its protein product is CSVAVASYEQYF.

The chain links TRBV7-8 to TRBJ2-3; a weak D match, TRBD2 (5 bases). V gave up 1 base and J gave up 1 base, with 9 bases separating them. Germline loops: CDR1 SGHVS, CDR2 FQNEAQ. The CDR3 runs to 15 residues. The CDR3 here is CASSLGGYGTDTQYF. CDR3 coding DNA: TGTGCCAGCAGCTTAGGAGGGTACGGCACAGATACGCAGTATTTT. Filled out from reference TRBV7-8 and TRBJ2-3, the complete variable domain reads GAGVSQSPRYKVAKRGQDVALRCDPISGHVSLFWYQQALGQGPEFLTYFQNEAQLDKSGLPSDRFFAERPEGSVSTLKIQRTQQEDSAVYLCASSLGGYGTDTQYFGPGTRLTVL.

The CDR3 DNA reads as TGTGCCAGCAGCTACGGACAGGCTAGCTCCTACGAGCAGTACTTC. It yields the protein CASSYGQASSYEQYF. The chain is built from TRBV11-1 and TRBJ2-7, with 7 bases matching TRBD1. Looked up from germline, CDR1 is SGHAT and CDR2 is FQDESV (reference sequence). The CDR3 runs 15 residues. Unmatched junction bases numbered 6, after V lost 4 bases and J lost 0 bases.

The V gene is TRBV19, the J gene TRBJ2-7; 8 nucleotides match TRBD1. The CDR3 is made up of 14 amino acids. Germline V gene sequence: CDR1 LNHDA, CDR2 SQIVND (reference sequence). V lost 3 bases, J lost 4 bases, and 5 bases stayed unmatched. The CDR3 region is CASSIGDRWYEQYF. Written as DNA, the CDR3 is TGTGCCAGTAGTATTGGGGACAGGTGGTACGAGCAGTACTTC.

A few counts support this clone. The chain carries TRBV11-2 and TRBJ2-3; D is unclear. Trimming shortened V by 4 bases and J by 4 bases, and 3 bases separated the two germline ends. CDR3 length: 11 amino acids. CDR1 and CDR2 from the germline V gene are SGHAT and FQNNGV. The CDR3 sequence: CASSSPDTQYF. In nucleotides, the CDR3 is TGTGCCAGCAGCTCTCCAGATACGCAGTATTTT. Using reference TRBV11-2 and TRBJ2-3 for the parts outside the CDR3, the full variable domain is EAGVAQSPRYKIIEKRQSVAFWCNPISGHATLYWYQQILGQGPKLLIQFQNNGVVDDSQLPKDRFSAERLKGVDSTLKIQPAKLEDSAVYLCASSSPDTQYFGPGTRLTVL.

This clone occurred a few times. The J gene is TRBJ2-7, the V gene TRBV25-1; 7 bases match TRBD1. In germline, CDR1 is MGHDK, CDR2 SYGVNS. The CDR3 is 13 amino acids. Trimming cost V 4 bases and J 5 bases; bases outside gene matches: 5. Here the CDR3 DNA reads TGTGCCAGCAGTGCCGACAGGGCCCACGAGCAGTACTTC. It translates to CASSADRAHEQYF.

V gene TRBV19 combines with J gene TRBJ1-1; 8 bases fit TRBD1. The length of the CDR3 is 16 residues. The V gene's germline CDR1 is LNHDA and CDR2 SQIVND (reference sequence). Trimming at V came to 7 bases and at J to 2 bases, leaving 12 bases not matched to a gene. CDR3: CASTLMGDRLNTEAFF. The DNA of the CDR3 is TGTGCCAGTACCCTAATGGGGGACAGGCTCAACACTGAAGCTTTCTTT. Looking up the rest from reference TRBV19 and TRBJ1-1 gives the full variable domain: DGGITQSPKYLFRKEGQNVTLSCEQNLNHDAMYWYRQDPGQGLRLIYYSQIVNDFQKGDIAEGYSVSREKKESFPLTVTSAQKNPTAFYLCASTLMGDRLNTEAFFGQGTRLTVV.

In nucleotides, the CDR3 is TGCACCAGCAGCCCTGGGGGGGCAGGGCAACGAAATCAGCCCCAGCATTTT. Translation: CTSSPGGAGQRNQPQHF. This chain links TRBV1 with TRBJ1-5. TRBV1 is flagged as a pseudogene. The CDR3 contains 17 residues.

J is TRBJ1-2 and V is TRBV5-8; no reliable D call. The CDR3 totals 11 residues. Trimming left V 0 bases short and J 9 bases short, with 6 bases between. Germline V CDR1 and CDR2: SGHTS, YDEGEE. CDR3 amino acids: CASSLDGSYTF. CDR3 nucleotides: TGTGCCAGCAGCTTGGACGGGAGCTACACCTTC.

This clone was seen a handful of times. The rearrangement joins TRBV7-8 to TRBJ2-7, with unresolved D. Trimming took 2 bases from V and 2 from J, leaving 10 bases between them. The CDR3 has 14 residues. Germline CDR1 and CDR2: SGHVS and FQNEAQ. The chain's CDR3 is CASSLNEAAYEQYF. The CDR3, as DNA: TGTGCCAGCAGCTTAAACGAGGCGGCCTACGAGCAGTACTTC. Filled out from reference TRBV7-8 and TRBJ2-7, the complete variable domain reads GAGVSQSPRYKVAKRGQDVALRCDPISGHVSLFWYQQALGQGPEFLTYFQNEAQLDKSGLPSDRFFAERPEGSVSTLKIQRTQQEDSAVYLCASSLNEAAYEQYFGPGTRLTVT.

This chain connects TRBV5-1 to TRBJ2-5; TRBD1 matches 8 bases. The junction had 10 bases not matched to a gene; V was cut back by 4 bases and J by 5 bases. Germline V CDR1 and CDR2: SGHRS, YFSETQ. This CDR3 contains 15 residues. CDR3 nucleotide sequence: TGCGCCAGCAGCCTACAGACAGGGGTTGGGGAGACCCAGTACTTC. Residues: CASSLQTGVGETQYF.

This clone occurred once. CDR3 sequence: CASSRELGYNEQFF. DNA of the CDR3: TGCGCCAGCAGCCGGGAACTAGGTTACAATGAGCAGTTCTTC. J is TRBJ2-1 and V is TRBV4-3; D may be TRBD2 (5 bases). V gave up 4 bases and J gave up 4 bases, with 11 bases separating them. The CDR3 runs to 14 residues. Looked up from germline, CDR1 is LGHNA and CDR2 is YSLEER.

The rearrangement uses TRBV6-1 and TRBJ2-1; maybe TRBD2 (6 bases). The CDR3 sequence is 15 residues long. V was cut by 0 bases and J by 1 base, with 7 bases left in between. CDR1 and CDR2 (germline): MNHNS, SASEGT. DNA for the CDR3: TGTGCCAGCAGTGAAGCGGGAGGTTCCTACAATGAGCAGTTCTTC. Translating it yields CASSEAGGSYNEQFF.

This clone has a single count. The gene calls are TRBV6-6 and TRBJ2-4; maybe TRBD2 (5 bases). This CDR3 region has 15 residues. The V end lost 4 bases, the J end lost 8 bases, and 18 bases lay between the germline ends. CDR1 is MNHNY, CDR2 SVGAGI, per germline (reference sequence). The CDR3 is CASSFPTGSLDIQYF. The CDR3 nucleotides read TGTGCCAGCAGTTTCCCCACGGGGTCTTTGGACATTCAGTACTTC.

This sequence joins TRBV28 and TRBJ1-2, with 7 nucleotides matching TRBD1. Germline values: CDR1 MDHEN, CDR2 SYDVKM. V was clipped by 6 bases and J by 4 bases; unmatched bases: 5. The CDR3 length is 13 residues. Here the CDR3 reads CASRREGAYGYTF. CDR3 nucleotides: TGTGCCAGCAGGAGGGAGGGGGCCTATGGCTACACCTTC.